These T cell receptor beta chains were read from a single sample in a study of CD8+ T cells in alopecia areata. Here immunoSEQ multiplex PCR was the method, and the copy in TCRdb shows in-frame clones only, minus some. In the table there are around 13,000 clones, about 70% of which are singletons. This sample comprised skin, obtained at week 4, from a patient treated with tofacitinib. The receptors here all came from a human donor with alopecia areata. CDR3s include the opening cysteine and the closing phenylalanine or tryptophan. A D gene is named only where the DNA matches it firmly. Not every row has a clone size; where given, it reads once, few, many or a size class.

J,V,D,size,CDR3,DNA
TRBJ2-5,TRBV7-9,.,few,CASSPPGTFRETQYF,TGTGCCAGCAGCCCCCCCGGGACCTTCCGAGAGACCCAGTACTTC
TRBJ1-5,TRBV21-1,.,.,CASSNVGGLDQPQHF,TGTGCCAGCAGCAACGTAGGAGGACTTGATCAGCCCCAGCATTTT
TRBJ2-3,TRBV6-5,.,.,CAGSFFFSSTDTQYF,TGTGCCGGCAGTTTCTTTTTTTCTAGCACAGATACGCAGTATTTT
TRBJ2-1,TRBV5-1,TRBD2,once,CASSTGTSEYNEQFF,TGCGCCAGCAGCACCGGGACTAGCGAATACAATGAGCAGTTCTTC
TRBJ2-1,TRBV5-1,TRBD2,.,CASSASGGYNEQFF,TGCGCCAGCAGCGCTAGCGGGGGGTACAATGAGCAGTTCTTC
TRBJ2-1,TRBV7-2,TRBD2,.,CASRRGLAGGSVYNEQFF,TGTGCCAGCAGACGTGGACTAGCGGGGGGTTCAGTCTACAATGAGCAGTTCTTC
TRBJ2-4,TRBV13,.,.,CASSAAGTKGAKNIQYF,TGTGCCAGCAGCGCAGCCGGGACAAAAGGGGCCAAAAACATTCAGTACTTC
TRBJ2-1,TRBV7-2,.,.,CASSLTIYNEQFF,TGTGCCAGCAGCTTGACAATATACAATGAGCAGTTCTTC
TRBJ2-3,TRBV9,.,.,CASSVDSASTDTQYF,TGTGCCAGCAGCGTCGACAGTGCTAGCACAGATACGCAGTATTTT
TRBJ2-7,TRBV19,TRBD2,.,CASSIGGGAKGEQYF,TGTGCCAGTAGTATCGGCGGGGGGGCCAAGGGCGAGCAGTACTTC
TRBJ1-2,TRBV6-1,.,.,CACNGQNYGYTF,TGTGCCTGCAACGGGCAGAACTATGGCTACACCTTC
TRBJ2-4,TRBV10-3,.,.,CAISESSSLAKNIQYF,TGTGCCATCAGTGAGTCTAGCAGCCTAGCCAAAAACATTCAGTACTTC
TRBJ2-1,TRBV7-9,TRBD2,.,CASSQVSFRGVGNEQFF,TGTGCCAGCAGCCAAGTGAGCTTTCGGGGGGTCGGCAATGAGCAGTTCTTC
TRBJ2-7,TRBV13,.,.,CASSIRSEQYF,TGTGCCAGCAGCATACGGAGCGAGCAGTACTTC
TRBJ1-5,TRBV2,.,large,CASRDSYSNQPQHF,TGTGCCAGCAGAGACAGTTATAGCAATCAGCCCCAGCATTTT
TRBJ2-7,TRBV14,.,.,CASSRAAPNPHEQYF,TGTGCCAGCAGCCGGGCGGCGCCAAACCCCCACGAGCAGTACTTC